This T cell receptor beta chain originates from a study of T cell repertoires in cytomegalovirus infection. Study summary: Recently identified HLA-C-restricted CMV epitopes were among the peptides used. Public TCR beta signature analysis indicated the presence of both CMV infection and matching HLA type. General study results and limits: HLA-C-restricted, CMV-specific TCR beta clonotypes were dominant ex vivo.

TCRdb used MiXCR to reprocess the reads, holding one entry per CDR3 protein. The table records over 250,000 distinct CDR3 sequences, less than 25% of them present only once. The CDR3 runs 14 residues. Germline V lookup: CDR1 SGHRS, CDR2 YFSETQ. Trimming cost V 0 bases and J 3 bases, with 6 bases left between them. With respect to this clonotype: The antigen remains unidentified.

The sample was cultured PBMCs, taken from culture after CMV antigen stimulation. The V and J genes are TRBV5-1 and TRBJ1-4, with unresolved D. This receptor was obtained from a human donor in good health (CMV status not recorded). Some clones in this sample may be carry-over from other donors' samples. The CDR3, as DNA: TGCGCCAGCAGCTTGGGTCCTTCTAATGAAAAACTGTTTTTT. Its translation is CASSLGPSNEKLFF.